The sequence of this T cell receptor beta chain was determined in a study of T cell repertoires in cytomegalovirus infection. The wider study: CMV infection together with matching HLA type was indicated by public TCR beta signatures.

Unmatched junction bases numbered 14, after V lost 8 bases and J lost 6 bases. The germline V gene encodes CDR1 LNHDA and CDR2 SQIVND (reference sequence). The CDR3 has 15 residues. One entry per CDR3 protein, called by TCRdb with MiXCR from the reads. The sample shows 80,000 to 130,000 distinct CDR3 sequences, 20% to 25% of them seen only once. Study results and caveats: It was HLA-C-restricted CMV-specific TCR beta clonotypes that dominated the response ex vivo. Individuals carrying CMV plus the relevant HLA were identified by cumulative frequency of public TCR beta families.

With respect to this clonotype: The target antigen is unknown.

The receptor was derived from a human donor in good health (CMV status not recorded). Some clones in this sample may be carry-over from other donors' samples. This rearrangement joins TRBV19 to TRBJ2-3; 7 bases match TRBD1. Sequenced input: CD8+ T cells from PBMCs. CDR3 region: CASSDRAVMGDTQYF. CDR3 sequence (DNA): TGTGCCAGTTCAGACAGGGCCGTAATGGGGGATACGCAGTATTTT.